This T cell receptor (beta chain) is from a study of identical twins. This clonotype was counted many times. CDR1 is SQVTM and CDR2 is ANQGSEA in the germline V gene. The CDR3 runs to 11 residues. The V and J ends lost 0 bases and 13 bases respectively, with 10 bases between them. TCRdb analysed the 5' RACE reads with MiXCR anew, one entry per CDR3 protein. The table lists under 350,000 distinct CDR3 sequences, 7.5% to 9.5% of them singletons. This sample also appeared in a second study, on yellow fever vaccine responses in identical twins.

The receptor was derived from a woman under 30 in good health. The rearrangement links TRBV29-1 to TRBJ2-4, with D unresolved. Source material: CD8+ T cells sorted from blood. CDR3 nucleotides: TGCAGCGTTGAAGATCTCGGACGGCAGTACTTC. It translates to CSVEDLGRQYF.